This T cell receptor (beta chain) was observed in a study of shared clonotypes between healthy human individuals. About the study: Per donor, three plates held CD4 naive cells, three held CD4 memory, two held CD8 naive and one held CD8 memory.

To note about this clone: The antigen is unknown.

Overall study results and limits: Sample collection involved blood only; tissue repertoires are likely different. Naive subsets tended to show greater estimated richness than memory subsets.

Some clones are missing from TCRdb's copy, which holds only in-frame ones; the method was immunoSEQ multiplex PCR. The data contain roughly 2 million clones, approximately 94% of them singletons. The clonotype originates from a man between 18 and 29 years old in good health. The sequenced material came from naive CD4+ T cells sorted from blood. Subset denoted: CD45RA+ positively selected.

The CDR3 nucleotides read TGTGCCAGCTTTACGGGGGGACTGAACACCGGGGAGCTGTTTTTT. It encodes CASFTGGLNTGELFF. The chain joins TRBV28 to TRBJ2-2; 7 nucleotides agree with TRBD2. V dropped 8 bases and J dropped 1; count of bases not matched to a gene: 7. Germline loops: CDR1 MDHEN, CDR2 SYDVKM. The CDR3 contains 15 residues. Combining the CDR3 with reference TRBV28 and TRBJ2-2 gives the whole variable domain DVKVTQSSRYLVKRTGEKVFLECVQDMDHENMFWYRQDPGLGLRLIYFSYDVKMKEKGDIPEGYSVSREKKERFSLILESASTNQTSMYLCASFTGGLNTGELFFGEGSRLTVL.